This entry is about one T cell receptor beta chain. The antigen is unknown. TCRdb independently ran MiXCR on the 5' RACE reads; one entry per CDR3 protein. Of approximately 300,000 distinct CDR3 sequences in the sample, around 21% were seen once. This entry comes from a study of CD8 T cells in ankylosing spondylitis. General observations from the study: Disease-linked clones reportedly concentrated significantly in matched ankylosing spondylitis synovial fluid. Fewer than ten highly homologous variants made up a TCR beta motif, and this motif appeared characteristic of ankylosing spondylitis blood. CD8+ disease-linked clones were present at relatively low frequencies in blood. In synovial fluid and blood from reactive arthritis, some motif variants were previously reported.

Sequencing was carried out using blood, either unsorted or a sorted T cell fraction (not recorded which). This receptor was taken from a female donor with ankylosing spondylitis or in good health (not recorded which).

This CDR3 is CASSRKTGVLGYTF. The CDR3 coding sequence is TGCGCCAGCAGTCGAAAAACAGGGGTCCTTGGCTACACCTTC. The chain couples TRBV23-1 to TRBJ1-2, with 7 bases fitting TRBD1. TRBV23-1 is an ORF for which the function is uncertain. V shed 4 bases, J shed 7 bases, and the junction held 9 bases outside the gene matches. The CDR3 consists of 14 residues.